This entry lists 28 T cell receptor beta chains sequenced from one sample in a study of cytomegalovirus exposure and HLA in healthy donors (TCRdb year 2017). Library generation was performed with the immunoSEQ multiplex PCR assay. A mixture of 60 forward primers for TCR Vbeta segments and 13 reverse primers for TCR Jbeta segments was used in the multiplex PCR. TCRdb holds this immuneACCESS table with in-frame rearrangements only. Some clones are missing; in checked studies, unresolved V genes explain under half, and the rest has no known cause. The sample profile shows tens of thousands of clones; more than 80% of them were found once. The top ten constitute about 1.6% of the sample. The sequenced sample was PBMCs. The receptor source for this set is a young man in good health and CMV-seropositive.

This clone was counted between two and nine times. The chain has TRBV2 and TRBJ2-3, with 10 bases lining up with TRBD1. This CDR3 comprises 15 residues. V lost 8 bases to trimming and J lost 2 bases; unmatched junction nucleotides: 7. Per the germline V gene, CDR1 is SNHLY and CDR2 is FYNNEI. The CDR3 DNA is TGTGCCAGCTGGTCCGGGACAGGGGACACAGATACGCAGTATTTT. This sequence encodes CASWSGTGDTDTQYF. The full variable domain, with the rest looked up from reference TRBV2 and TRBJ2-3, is EPEVTQTPSHQVTQMGQEVILRCVPISNHLYFYWYRQILGQKVEFLVSFYNNEISEKSEIFDDQFSVERPDGSNFTLKIRSTKLEDSAMYFCASWSGTGDTDTQYFGPGTRLTVL.

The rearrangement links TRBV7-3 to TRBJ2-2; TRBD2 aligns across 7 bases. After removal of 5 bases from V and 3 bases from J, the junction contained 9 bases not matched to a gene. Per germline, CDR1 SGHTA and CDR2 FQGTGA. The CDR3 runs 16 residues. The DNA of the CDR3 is TGTGCCAGCAGCCCCCTTGGCCTAGCGGACACCGGGGAGCTGTTTTTT. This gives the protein CASSPLGLADTGELFF.

The CDR3 DNA reads TGTGCCAGCAGCTGGGACAGCTCTTTTCCCTACGAGCAGTACTTC. Residues: CASSWDSSFPYEQYF. The V and J genes are TRBV5-5 and TRBJ2-7, with 7 positions matching TRBD1. V shed 3 bases and J 2 bases; nucleotides not matched to a gene: 8. In germline, CDR1 is SGHKS, CDR2 YYEKEE (reference sequence). CDR3 length equals 15 residues.

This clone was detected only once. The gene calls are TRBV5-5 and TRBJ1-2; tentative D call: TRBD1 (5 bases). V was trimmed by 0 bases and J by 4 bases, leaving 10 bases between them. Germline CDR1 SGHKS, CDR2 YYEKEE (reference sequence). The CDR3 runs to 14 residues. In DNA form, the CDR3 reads TGTGCCAGCAGCTTGGCCTTGCAGGGCTATGGCTACACCTTC. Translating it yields CASSLALQGYGYTF. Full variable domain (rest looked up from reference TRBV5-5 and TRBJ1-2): DAGVTQSPTHLIKTRGQQVTLRCSPISGHKSVSWYQQVLGQGPQFIFQYYEKEERGRGNFPDRFSARQFPNYSSELNVNALLLGDSALYLCASSLALQGYGYTFGSGTRLTVV.

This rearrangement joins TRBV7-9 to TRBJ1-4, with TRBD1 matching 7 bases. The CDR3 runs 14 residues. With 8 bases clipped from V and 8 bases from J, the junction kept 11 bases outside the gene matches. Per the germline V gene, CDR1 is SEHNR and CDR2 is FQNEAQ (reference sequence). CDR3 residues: CASGLQGRKEKLFF. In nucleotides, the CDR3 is TGTGCCAGCGGATTACAGGGGAGGAAAGAAAAACTGTTTTTT.

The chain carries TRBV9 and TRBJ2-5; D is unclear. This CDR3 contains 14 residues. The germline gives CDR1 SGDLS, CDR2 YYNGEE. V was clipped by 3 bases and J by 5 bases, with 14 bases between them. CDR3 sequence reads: CASSADSGPETQYF. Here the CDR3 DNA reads TGTGCCAGCAGCGCCGACTCTGGCCCGGAGACCCAGTACTTC. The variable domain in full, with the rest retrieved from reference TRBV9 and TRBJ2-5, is DSGVTQTPKHLITATGQRVTLRCSPRSGDLSVYWYQQSLDQGLQFLIQYYNGEERAKGNILERFSAQQFPDLHSELNLSSLELGDSALYFCASSADSGPETQYFGPGTRLLVL.

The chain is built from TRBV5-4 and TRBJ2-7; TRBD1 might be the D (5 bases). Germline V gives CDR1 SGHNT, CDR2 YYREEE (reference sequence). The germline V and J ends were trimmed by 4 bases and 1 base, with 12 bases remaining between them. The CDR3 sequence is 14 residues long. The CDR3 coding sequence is TGTGCCAGCAGCCAGACGACAGTGTCCTACGAGCAGTACTTC. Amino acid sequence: CASSQTTVSYEQYF.

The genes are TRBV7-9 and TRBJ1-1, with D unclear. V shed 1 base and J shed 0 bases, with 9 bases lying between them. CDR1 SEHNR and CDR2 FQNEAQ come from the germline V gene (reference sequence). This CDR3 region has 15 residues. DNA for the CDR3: TGTGCCAGCAGCTTAGTCACTCCCTTGAACACTGAAGCTTTCTTT. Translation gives CASSLVTPLNTEAFF.

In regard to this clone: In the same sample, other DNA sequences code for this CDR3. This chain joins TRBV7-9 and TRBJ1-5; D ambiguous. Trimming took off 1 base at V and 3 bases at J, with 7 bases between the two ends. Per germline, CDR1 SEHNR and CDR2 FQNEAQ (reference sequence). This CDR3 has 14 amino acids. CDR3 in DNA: TGTGCCAGCAGCTTAGGAGGGCCCAATCAGCCCCAGCATTTT. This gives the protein CASSLGGPNQPQHF.

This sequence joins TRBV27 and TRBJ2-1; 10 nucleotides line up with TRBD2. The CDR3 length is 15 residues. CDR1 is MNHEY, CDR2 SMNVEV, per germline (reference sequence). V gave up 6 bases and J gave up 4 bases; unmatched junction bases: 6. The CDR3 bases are TGTGCCAGCAGACCAGCGGGAGGGCGATACAATGAGCAGTTCTTC. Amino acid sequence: CASRPAGGRYNEQFF.

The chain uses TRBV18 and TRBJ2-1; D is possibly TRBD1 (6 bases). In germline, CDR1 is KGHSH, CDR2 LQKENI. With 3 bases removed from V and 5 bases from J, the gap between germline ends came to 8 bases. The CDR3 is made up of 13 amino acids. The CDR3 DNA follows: TGTGCCAGCTCACCTCGGACAGACAATGAGCAGTTCTTC. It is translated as CASSPRTDNEQFF.

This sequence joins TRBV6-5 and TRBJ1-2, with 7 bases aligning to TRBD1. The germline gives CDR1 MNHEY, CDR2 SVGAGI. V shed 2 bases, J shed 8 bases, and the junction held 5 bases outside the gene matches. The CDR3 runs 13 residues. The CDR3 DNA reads TGTGCCAGCAGTTACACGTACAGGGGAGGCTACACCTTC. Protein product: CASSYTYRGGYTF.

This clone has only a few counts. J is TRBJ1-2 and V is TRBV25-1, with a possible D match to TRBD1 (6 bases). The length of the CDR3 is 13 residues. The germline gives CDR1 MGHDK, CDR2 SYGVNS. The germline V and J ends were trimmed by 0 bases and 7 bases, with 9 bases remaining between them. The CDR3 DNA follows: TGTGCCAGCAGTGAATATGCCAGGGGTGGCTACACCTTC. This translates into CASSEYARGGYTF.

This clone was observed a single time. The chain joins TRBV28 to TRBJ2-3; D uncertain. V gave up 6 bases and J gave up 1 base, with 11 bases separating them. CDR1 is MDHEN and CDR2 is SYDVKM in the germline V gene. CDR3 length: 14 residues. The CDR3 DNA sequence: TGTGCCAGCAGGATCCGCGGAGGCACAGATACGCAGTATTTT. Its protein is CASRIRGGTDTQYF.

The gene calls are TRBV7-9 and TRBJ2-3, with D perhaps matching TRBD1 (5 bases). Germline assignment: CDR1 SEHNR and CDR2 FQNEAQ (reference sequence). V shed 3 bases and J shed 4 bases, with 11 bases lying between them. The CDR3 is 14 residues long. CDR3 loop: CASSLVGAADTQYF. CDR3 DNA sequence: TGTGCCAGCAGCTTGGTAGGGGCTGCAGATACGCAGTATTTT.

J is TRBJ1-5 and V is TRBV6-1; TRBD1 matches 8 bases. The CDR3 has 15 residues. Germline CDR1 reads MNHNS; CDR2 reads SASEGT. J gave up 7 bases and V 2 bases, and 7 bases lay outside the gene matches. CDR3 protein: CASSELRGRGQPQHF. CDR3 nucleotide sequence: TGTGCCAGCAGTGAACTCAGGGGGCGCGGGCAGCCCCAGCATTTT.

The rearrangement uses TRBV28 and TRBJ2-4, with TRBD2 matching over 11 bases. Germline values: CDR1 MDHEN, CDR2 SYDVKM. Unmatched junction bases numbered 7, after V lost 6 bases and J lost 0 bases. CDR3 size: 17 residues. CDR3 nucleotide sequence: TGTGCCAGCAGCCAGGTAGCGGGAGGGGTAGCCAAAAACATTCAGTACTTC. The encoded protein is CASSQVAGGVAKNIQYF.

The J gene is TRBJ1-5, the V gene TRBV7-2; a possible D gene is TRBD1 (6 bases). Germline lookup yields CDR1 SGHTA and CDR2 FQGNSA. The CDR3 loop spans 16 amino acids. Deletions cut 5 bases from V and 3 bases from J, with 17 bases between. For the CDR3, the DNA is TGTGCCAGCAGCCTAAGGGGGGGGCTGAACAATCAGCCCCAGCATTTT. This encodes CASSLRGGLNNQPQHF.

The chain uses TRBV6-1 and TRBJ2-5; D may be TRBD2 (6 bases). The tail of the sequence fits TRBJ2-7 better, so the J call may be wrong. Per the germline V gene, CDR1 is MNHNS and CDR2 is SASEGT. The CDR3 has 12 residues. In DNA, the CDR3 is TGTGCCACCGGGAGAATTTCCCTCGAGCAGTACTTC. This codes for CATGRISLEQYF.

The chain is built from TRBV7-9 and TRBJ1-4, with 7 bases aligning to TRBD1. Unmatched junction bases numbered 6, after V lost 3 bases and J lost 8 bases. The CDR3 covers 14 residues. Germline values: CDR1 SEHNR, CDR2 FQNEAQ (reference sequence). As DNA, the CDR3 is TGTGCCAGCAGCTTGGCCCAGGGGGAGGAAAAACTGTTTTTT. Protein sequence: CASSLAQGEEKLFF.

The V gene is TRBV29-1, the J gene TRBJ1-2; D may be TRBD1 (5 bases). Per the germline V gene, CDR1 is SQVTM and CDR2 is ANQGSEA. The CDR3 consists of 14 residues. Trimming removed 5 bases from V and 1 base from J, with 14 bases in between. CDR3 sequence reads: CSVPDPGLNYGYTF. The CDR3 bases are TGCAGCGTTCCCGACCCAGGGCTTAACTATGGCTACACCTTC.

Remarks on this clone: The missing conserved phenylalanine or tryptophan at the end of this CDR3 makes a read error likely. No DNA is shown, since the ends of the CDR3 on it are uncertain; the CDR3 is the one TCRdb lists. CDR3 sequence: CSVDGGTGPSTL. The chain couples TRBV29-1 to TRBJ1-2; the table's D call TRBD1 went unverified against the DNA. In germline, CDR1 is SQVTM, CDR2 ANQGSEA. The CDR3 adds up to 12 amino acids, both ends counted.

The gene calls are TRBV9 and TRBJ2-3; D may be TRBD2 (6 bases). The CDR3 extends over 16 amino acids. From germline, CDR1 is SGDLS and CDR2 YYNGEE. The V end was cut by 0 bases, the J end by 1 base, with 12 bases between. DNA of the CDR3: TGTGCCAGCAGCGTAGATCGGGAGTGGGGCACAGATACGCAGTATTTT. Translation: CASSVDREWGTDTQYF.

CDR3 coding DNA: TGCAGCGTTGGGCTGAACACTGAAGCTTTCTTT. Its protein is CSVGLNTEAFF. The chain has TRBV29-1 and TRBJ1-1; no clear D. V was shortened by 4 bases and J by 0 bases, with 3 bases between the two germline ends. Germline lookup yields CDR1 SQVTM and CDR2 ANQGSEA. This CDR3 has 11 amino acids.

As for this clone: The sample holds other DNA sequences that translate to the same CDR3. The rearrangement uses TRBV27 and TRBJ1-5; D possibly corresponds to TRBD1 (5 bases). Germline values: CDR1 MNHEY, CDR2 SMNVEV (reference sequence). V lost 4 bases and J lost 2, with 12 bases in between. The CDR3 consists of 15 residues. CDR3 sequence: CASSSLGGGNQPQHF. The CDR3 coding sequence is TGTGCCAGCAGTTCGCTGGGAGGGGGCAATCAGCCCCAGCATTTT.

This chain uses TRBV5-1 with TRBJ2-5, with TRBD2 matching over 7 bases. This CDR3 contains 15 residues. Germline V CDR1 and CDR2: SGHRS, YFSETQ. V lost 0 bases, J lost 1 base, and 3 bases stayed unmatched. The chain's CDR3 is CASSLGTRPQETQYF. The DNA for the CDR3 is TGCGCCAGCAGCTTGGGGACTAGGCCCCAAGAGACCCAGTACTTC.

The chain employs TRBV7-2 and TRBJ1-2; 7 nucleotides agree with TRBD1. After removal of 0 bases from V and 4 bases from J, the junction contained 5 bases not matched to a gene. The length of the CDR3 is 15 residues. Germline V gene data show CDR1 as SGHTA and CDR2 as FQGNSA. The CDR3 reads CASSLAAGQFYGYTF. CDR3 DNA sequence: TGTGCCAGCAGCTTAGCGGCGGGACAGTTCTATGGCTACACCTTC.

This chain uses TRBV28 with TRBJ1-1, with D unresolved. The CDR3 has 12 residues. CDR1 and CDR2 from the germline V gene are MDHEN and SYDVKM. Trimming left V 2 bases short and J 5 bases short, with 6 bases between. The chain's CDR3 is CASSLGETEAFF. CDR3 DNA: TGTGCCAGCAGTTTAGGGGAGACTGAAGCTTTCTTT.